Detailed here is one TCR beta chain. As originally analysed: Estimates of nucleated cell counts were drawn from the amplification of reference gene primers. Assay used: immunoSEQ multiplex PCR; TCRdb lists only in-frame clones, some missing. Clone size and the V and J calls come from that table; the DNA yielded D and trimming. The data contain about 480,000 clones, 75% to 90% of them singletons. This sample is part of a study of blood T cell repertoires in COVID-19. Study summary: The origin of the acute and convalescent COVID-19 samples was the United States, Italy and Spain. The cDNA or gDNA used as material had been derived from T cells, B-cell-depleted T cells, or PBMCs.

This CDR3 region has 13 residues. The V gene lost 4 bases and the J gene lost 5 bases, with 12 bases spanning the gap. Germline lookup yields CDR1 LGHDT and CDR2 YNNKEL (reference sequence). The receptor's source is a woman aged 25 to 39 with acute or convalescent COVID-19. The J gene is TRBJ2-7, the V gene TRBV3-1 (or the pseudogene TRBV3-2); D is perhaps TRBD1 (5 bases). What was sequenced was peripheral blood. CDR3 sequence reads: CASSRETRDEQYF. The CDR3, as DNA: TGTGCCAGCAGCCGCGAAACCAGGGACGAGCAGTACTTC.